This is a list of T cell receptor beta chains from one sample in a study of shared clonotypes between healthy human individuals. Sequenced by immunoSEQ multiplex PCR; TCRdb stores in-frame clones only, minus some. This table holds approximately 1.5 million clones, 98% to 99% found once. The sequenced material came from naive CD4+ T cells sorted from blood. These receptors originate from a man in his thirties or forties in good health. CDR3s include the opening cysteine and the closing phenylalanine or tryptophan. The D gene is left open where the match is weak. Clone size is given for some rows only: seen once, a few or many times, or a class if the clone is expanded.

abundance	j_gene	d_gene	len	v_gene	CDR3aa	CDR3nt
NA	TRBJ2-7	TRBD2	15	TRBV5-1	CASSLLAGVGDEQYF	TGCGCCAGCAGCTTGTTAGCGGGAGTAGGAGACGAGCAGTACTTC
NA	TRBJ1-2	NA	12	TRBV18	CASSPKGRRLTF	TGTGCCAGCTCACCGAAAGGGAGGCGACTCACCTTC
NA	TRBJ2-7	TRBD1	14	TRBV2	CASSAGQGTYEQYF	TGTGCCAGCAGTGCGGGACAGGGAACCTACGAGCAGTACTTC
NA	TRBJ2-7	NA	11	TRBV28	CASSFGYEQYF	TGTGCCAGCAGTTTTGGCTACGAGCAGTACTTC
NA	TRBJ2-7	NA	13	TRBV7-9	CASSFGGFYEQYF	TGTGCCAGCAGCTTCGGCGGCTTCTACGAGCAGTACTTC
NA	TRBJ1-2	NA	15	TRBV4-1	CASSQDPGVDYGYTF	TGCGCCAGCAGCCAAGATCCGGGGGTCGACTATGGCTACACCTTC
NA	TRBJ2-5	TRBD2	16	TRBV7-2	CASSRSTGTTQETQYF	TGTGCCAGCAGCCGATCGACCGGGACTACTCAAGAGACCCAGTACTTC
NA	TRBJ2-7	NA	15	TRBV7-3	CASSLTGGSSYEQYF	TGTGCCAGCAGCTTAACGGGCGGAAGCTCCTACGAGCAGTACTTC
NA	TRBJ1-5	NA	13	TRBV10-3	CAIRLQGDQPQHF	TGTGCCATCAGGTTACAGGGTGATCAGCCCCAGCATTTT
NA	TRBJ1-1	NA	12	TRBV18	CASSPFDTEAFF	TGTGCCAGCTCACCTTTCGACACTGAAGCTTTCTTT
NA	TRBJ2-1	NA	16	TRBV7-9	CASSPFHLTNYNEQFF	TGTGCCAGCAGCCCCTTTCACCTTACTAACTACAATGAGCAGTTCTTC
NA	TRBJ2-1	NA	13	TRBV5-6	CASSPTSYNEQFF	TGTGCCAGCAGCCCCACGTCCTACAATGAGCAGTTCTTC
NA	TRBJ2-5	NA	15	TRBV7-2	CASSLGPFPQETQYF	TGTGCCAGCAGCTTAGGACCCTTCCCCCAAGAGACCCAGTACTTC
once	TRBJ2-2	NA	14	TRBV9	CASSPRTGTGELFF	TGTGCCAGCAGCCCGAGAACAGGGACCGGGGAGCTGTTTTTT
NA	TRBJ1-2	TRBD1	16	TRBV5-1	CASSLGQGFVVGGYTF	TGCGCCAGCAGCTTGGGACAGGGATTCGTTGTTGGAGGCTACACCTTC
NA	TRBJ2-1	NA	14	TRBV18	CASSPSLSYNEQFF	TGTGCCAGCTCACCTTCTTTATCCTACAATGAGCAGTTCTTC
NA	TRBJ2-7	TRBD1	14	TRBV5-5	CASSLDRGFPEQYF	TGTGCCAGCAGCTTAGACAGGGGGTTCCCCGAGCAGTACTTC
NA	TRBJ2-3	NA	12	TRBV28	CASSRYTDTQYF	TGTGCCAGCAGCCGTTACACAGATACGCAGTATTTT
NA	TRBJ2-7	TRBD1	16	TRBV28	CASTPSPGTGNYEQYF	TGTGCCAGCACCCCCAGTCCCGGGACAGGGAACTACGAGCAGTACTTC